At least ten counts were recorded for the clone carrying this TCR beta chain. The target antigen is unknown. Trimming at V came to 5 bases and at J to 7 bases, leaving 8 bases not matched to a gene. The CDR3 is 15 amino acids. Germline values: CDR1 SGHVS, CDR2 FNYEAQ. TCRdb re-analysed the reads in MiXCR, keeping a single row per CDR3 protein. This table holds around 900,000 distinct CDR3 sequences, roughly 30% found once. The entry originates in a study of T cell repertoires in cytomegalovirus infection. The wider study: Use of recently identified HLA-C-restricted and well-studied HLA-B-restricted CMV epitopes was part of the study. The public TCR beta signatures pointed to both CMV infection and matching HLA type. Whole-study results and caveats: HLA-C-restricted, CMV-specific TCR beta clonotypes were dominant ex vivo. CMV carriers with the relevant HLA were identified by cumulative public TCR beta family frequency.

The chain employs TRBV7-6 and TRBJ2-3, with 11 bases fitting TRBD1. Material: cultured CD8+ T cells from PBMCs, obtained from culture after CMV antigen stimulation. This TCR derives from a human donor in good health (CMV status not recorded). Some clones in this sample may be carry-over from other donors' samples. The CDR3 nucleotides read TGTGCCAGCAGCCCATGGACAGGGGGCAAATATACGCAGTATTTT. It translates to CASSPWTGGKYTQYF.